A selection of T cell receptor beta chains follows, all from one sample in a study of graft-versus-host responses after intestinal transplantation. What these receptors recognize is not known. The method was immunoSEQ multiplex PCR; TCRdb's version includes in-frame clones alone and lacks a portion of them. The sample lists some 100,000 clones, 92% seen once, with about 0.073% in the top ten. Sequenced material: unstimulated CD8+ T cells sorted from spleen or lymph node cells, taken before transplant. The receptors shown here come from a human donor who was the organ donor for an intestinal transplant. CDR3s include the opening cysteine and the closing phenylalanine or tryptophan. D genes are given only for firm matches. Not all rows give a size; the values are once, few, many and, for expanded clones, a class.

d_call	clone_size	v_call	j_call	cdr3_aa	cdr3_nt
TRBD2	.	TRBV19	TRBJ2-5	CASSIDSGAGGEETQYF	TGTGCCAGTAGTATAGATTCTGGGGCGGGAGGTGAAGAGACCCAGTACTTC
TRBD2	.	TRBV4-2	TRBJ2-7	CASSQGLAVNYEQYF	TGTGCCAGCAGCCAAGGACTAGCGGTCAACTACGAGCAGTACTTC
.	.	TRBV4-1	TRBJ1-6	CASSHTSSYNSPLHF	TGCGCCAGCAGCCACACGAGCTCCTATAATTCACCCCTCCACTTT
TRBD1	.	TRBV4-2	TRBJ2-7	CASSLGTASEQYF	TGTGCCAGCAGCCTAGGGACAGCCAGCGAGCAGTACTTC
TRBD2	once	TRBV4-1	TRBJ2-7	CASSPRFTSGTYEQYF	TGCGCCAGCAGTCCAAGATTCACTAGCGGGACCTACGAGCAGTACTTC
TRBD1	.	TRBV13	TRBJ2-1	CASSQIDREYNEQFF	TGTGCCAGCAGCCAAATAGACAGGGAGTACAATGAGCAGTTCTTC
TRBD1	.	TRBV7-9	TRBJ2-7	CASSPQPGQVIGQYF	TGTGCCAGCAGCCCCCAACCGGGACAGGTCATCGGGCAGTACTTC
TRBD2	.	TRBV29-1	TRBJ2-7	CSIRSPTSGGEGSYEQYF	TGCAGCATCCGAAGTCCCACTAGCGGGGGGGAAGGATCCTACGAGCAGTACTTC
.	.	TRBV19	TRBJ2-1	CASSTLGLPFCDEQFF	TGTGCCAGTAGTACCCTAGGACTACCTTTCTGCGATGAGCAGTTCTTC
.	.	TRBV6-1	TRBJ1-3	CASRMRGAGNTIYF	TGTGCCAGCAGGATGAGAGGTGCTGGAAACACCATATATTTT
.	.	TRBV28	TRBJ2-7	CASYQEGPTHEQYF	TGTGCCAGCTACCAGGAGGGGCCGACGCACGAGCAGTACTTC
TRBD1	.	TRBV5-8	TRBJ2-7	CASSVTGASYEQYF	TGTGCCAGCAGCGTGACAGGGGCGTCCTACGAGCAGTACTTC
TRBD1	.	TRBV5-1	TRBJ2-7	CASSLRTGFTYEQYF	TGCGCCAGCAGCTTAAGGACAGGGTTTACCTACGAGCAGTACTTC
.	.	TRBV9	TRBJ2-3	CASSVGELALTDTQYF	TGTGCCAGCAGCGTAGGGGAACTAGCCCTCACAGATACGCAGTATTTT
.	.	TRBV9	TRBJ1-1	CASSGGGNTEAFF	TGTGCCAGCAGCGGGGGGGGGAACACTGAAGCTTTCTTT
TRBD2	once	TRBV4-2	TRBJ2-1	CASSRGLAGEEFF	TGTGCCAGCAGCCGGGGACTAGCGGGAGAAGAGTTCTTC
.	.	TRBV7-6	TRBJ2-5	CASSLISTQIETQYF	TGTGCCAGCAGCTTGATCTCAACCCAGATTGAGACCCAGTACTTC
TRBD2	once	TRBV10-2	TRBJ2-7	CASSDLTGTTTYEQYF	TGCGCCAGCAGTGACCTTACCGGGACTACTACCTACGAGCAGTACTTC
.	.	TRBV15	TRBJ1-5	CATSRGALNQPQHF	TGTGCCACCAGCAGAGGGGCCCTAAATCAGCCCCAGCATTTT
.	.	TRBV20-1	TRBJ1-1	CSATVTEAFF	TGCAGTGCGACAGTAACTGAAGCTTTCTTT
.	.	TRBV9	TRBJ2-7	CASSLEGASYYEQYF	TGTGCCAGCTCCCTCGAAGGGGCCAGCTACTACGAGCAGTACTTC
.	.	TRBV10-1	TRBJ2-5	CARRSETQYF	TGCGCCCGTCGGTCTGAGACCCAGTACTTC
TRBD2	.	TRBV5-6	TRBJ2-5	CASSLGSGGIYQETQYF	TGTGCCAGCAGCTTAGGTAGCGGGGGAATCTATCAAGAGACCCAGTACTTC
TRBD1	.	TRBV7-8	TRBJ1-5	CASSSGTGGNQPQHF	TGTGCCAGCAGCTCCGGGACAGGGGGCAATCAGCCCCAGCATTTT
.	.	TRBV25-1	TRBJ1-4	CASSEGGSMNEKLFF	TGTGCCAGCAGTGAAGGAGGATCCATGAATGAAAAACTGTTTTTT
TRBD2	.	TRBV19	TRBJ2-1	CASSIPRLAWNEQFF	TGTGCCAGTAGTATCCCAAGACTAGCTTGGAATGAGCAGTTCTTC
.	.	TRBV5-5	TRBJ1-2	CASSLQGQRGGYTF	TGTGCCAGCAGCTTACAGGGCCAGAGGGGCGGCTACACCTTC
.	.	TRBV2	TRBJ1-2	CASIVRGNYGYTF	TGTGCCAGCATAGTCAGGGGAAACTATGGCTACACCTTC
.	.	TRBV11-2	TRBJ2-7	CASSLGLLGGGSYEQYF	TGTGCCAGCAGCTTAGGCCTCCTTGGGGGAGGCTCCTACGAGCAGTACTTC
.	once	TRBV28	TRBJ1-4	CASSFVGADEKLFF	TGTGCCAGCAGTTTCGTAGGGGCGGATGAAAAACTGTTTTTT
TRBD2	.	TRBV28	TRBJ2-7	CATEFEGGLAGAHSYEQYF	TGTGCCACCGAGTTCGAAGGAGGACTAGCGGGAGCTCACTCCTACGAGCAGTACTTC
.	.	TRBV7-9	TRBJ1-4	CASTTPLNEKLFF	TGTGCCAGCACCACACCCCTTAATGAAAAACTGTTTTTT
.	.	TRBV27	TRBJ2-3	CASSFYRNTDTQYF	TGTGCCAGCAGTTTTTACAGGAACACAGATACGCAGTATTTT
TRBD2	once	TRBV19	TRBJ2-7	CASSWASGFYEQYF	TGTGCCAGTAGTTGGGCTAGCGGTTTCTACGAGCAGTACTTC
TRBD1	.	TRBV11-2	TRBJ1-2	CASTLYADRGYGYTF	TGTGCCAGCACCTTATACGCAGACAGGGGGTATGGCTACACCTTC
.	.	TRBV2	TRBJ2-3	CASFDYPTDTQYF	TGTGCCAGCTTTGACTACCCCACAGATACGCAGTATTTT
TRBD2	.	TRBV7-9	TRBJ2-7	CASSLAGLAEYEQYF	TGTGCCAGCAGCTTAGCGGGTCTAGCGGAATACGAGCAGTACTTC
TRBD2	.	TRBV2	TRBJ2-7	CASSGVSYEQYF	TGTGCCAGTAGCGGGGTCTCCTACGAGCAGTACTTC
TRBD2	.	TRBV4-2	TRBJ2-5	CASSQEERRGGYRETQYF	TGTGCCAGCAGCCAAGAGGAAAGGCGGGGGGGGTATCGGGAGACCCAGTACTTC
.	.	TRBV7-6	TRBJ2-1	CASSDPNGYEQFF	TGTGCCAGCAGCGATCCGAACGGGTATGAGCAGTTCTTC
TRBD2	.	TRBV29-1	TRBJ2-5	CSVEDPPLGLAGIQETQYF	TGCAGCGTTGAAGACCCACCCCTAGGACTAGCGGGGATCCAAGAGACCCAGTACTTC